Listed below are T cell receptor beta chains from one sample, sequenced in a study of monozygotic twins with inflammatory bowel disease. TCRdb reanalyzed the 5' RACE reads, giving one entry per CDR3 protein sequence and no DNA. In all, the sample yields 200,000 to 250,000 distinct CDR3 sequences. Sample: blood. The receptors come from a human donor with ulcerative colitis or Crohn's disease, or a healthy co-twin of an affected twin (not recorded which). The CDR3 runs from the conserved cysteine through the conserved F or W. The order of the fields is J gene, V gene, CDR3 protein.

TRBJ2-3 | TRBV9 | CASSVNAGAPGDTQYF
TRBJ1-4 | TRBV20-1 | CSARRGSGGEKLFF
TRBJ1-4 | TRBV12-3/TRBV12-4 | CASSRDSPNEKLFF
TRBJ2-7 | TRBV15 | CATSFQKGSSYEQYF
TRBJ2-3 | TRBV3-1 | CASSQDRRLSTDTQYF
TRBJ2-3 | TRBV20-1 | CSARDAASGMDTQYF
TRBJ1-1 | TRBV6-1 | CASSAQWGHPNTEAFF
TRBJ2-3 | TRBV28 | CASSFNQGLDTQYF
TRBJ2-7 | TRBV6-2/TRBV6-3 | CASSYSWRGHEQYF
TRBJ2-6 | TRBV10-3 | CAISAFTQGSGANVLTF
TRBJ1-6 | TRBV7-9 | CASSPLRRENSPLHF
TRBJ2-2 | TRBV2 | CASSVIRDGELFF
TRBJ2-5 | TRBV5-1 | CASSLGRGFGETQYF
TRBJ2-1 | TRBV19 | CASSIAGEVNEQFF
TRBJ2-1 | TRBV6-1 | CASSPSGRALYNEQFF
TRBJ1-3 | TRBV3-1 | CASSQDFGPQASGNTIYF
TRBJ2-3 | TRBV2 | CASSLTRGRGYTDTQYF
TRBJ1-3 | TRBV5-4 | CASSLAGGISGNTIYF
TRBJ1-1 | TRBV6-1 | CASSEGQMNTEAFF
TRBJ2-7 | TRBV4-1 | CASSQDLGAGDTYEQYF
TRBJ2-3 | TRBV20-1 | CSARGPPDTQYF
TRBJ1-5 | TRBV6-1 | CASIRQGGGQPQHF
TRBJ2-1 | TRBV6-6 | CASSYARGDEQFF
TRBJ1-1 | TRBV5-1 | CASSSGQPNTEAFF
TRBJ2-3 | TRBV7-2 | CASSLEGRSADTQYF
TRBJ2-3 | TRBV20-1 | CSAPPFTDTQYF
TRBJ1-2 | TRBV3-1 | CASSHRQGDGYTF
TRBJ2-3 | TRBV3-1 | CASSRQGPSTDTQYF